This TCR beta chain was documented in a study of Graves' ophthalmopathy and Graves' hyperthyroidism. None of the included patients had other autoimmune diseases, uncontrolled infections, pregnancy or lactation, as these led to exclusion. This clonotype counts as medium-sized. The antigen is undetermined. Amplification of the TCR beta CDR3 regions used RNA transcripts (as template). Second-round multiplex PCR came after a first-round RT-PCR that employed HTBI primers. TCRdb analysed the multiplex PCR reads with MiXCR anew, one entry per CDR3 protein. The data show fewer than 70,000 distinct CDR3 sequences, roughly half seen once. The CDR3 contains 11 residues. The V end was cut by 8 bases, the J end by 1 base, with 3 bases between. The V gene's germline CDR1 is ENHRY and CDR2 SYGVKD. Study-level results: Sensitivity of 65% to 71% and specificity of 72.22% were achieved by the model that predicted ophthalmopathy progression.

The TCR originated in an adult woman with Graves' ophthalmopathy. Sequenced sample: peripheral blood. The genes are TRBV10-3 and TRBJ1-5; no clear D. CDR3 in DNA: TGTGCCATCGGGAGCAATCAGCCCCAGCATTTT. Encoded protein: CAIGSNQPQHF.